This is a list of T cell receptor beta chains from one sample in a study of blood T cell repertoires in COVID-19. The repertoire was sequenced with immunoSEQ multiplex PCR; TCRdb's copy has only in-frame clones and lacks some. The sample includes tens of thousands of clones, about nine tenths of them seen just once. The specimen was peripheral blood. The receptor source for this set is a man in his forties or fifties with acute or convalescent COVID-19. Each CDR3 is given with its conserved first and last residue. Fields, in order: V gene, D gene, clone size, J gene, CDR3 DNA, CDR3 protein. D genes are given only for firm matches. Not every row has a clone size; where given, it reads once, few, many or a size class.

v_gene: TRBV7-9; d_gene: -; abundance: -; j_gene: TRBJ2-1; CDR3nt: TGTGCCAGCAGCCGGGGGTCTTCACCGAGCTCCTACAATGAGCAGTTCTTC; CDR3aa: CASSRGSSPSSYNEQFF
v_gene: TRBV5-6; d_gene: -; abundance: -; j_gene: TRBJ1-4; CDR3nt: TGTGCCAGCAGCCAGAGGGGGGGATTATCAACTAATGAAAAACTGTTTTTT; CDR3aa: CASSQRGGLSTNEKLFF
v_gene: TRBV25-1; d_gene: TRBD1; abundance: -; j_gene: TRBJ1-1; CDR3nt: TGTGCCAGCATCGGGACAGGGTACACTGAAGCTTTCTTT; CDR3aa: CASIGTGYTEAFF
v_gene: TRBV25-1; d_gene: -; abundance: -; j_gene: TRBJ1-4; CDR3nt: TGTGCCAGCAGTGAATATAAGGGGAAACTGTTTTTT; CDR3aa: CASSEYKGKLFF
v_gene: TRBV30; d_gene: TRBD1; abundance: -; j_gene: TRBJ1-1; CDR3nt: TGTGCCTGGAGTCCTGGACAGGGGAGGTCCACTGAAGCTTTCTTT; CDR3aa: CAWSPGQGRSTEAFF
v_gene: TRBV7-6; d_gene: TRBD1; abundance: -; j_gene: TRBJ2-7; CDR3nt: TGTGCCAGCAGCGCAGACAGGGTCGGCGAGCAGTACTTC; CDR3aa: CASSADRVGEQYF
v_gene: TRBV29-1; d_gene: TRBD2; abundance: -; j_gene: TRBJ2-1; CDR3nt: TGCAGCGTTGGGGGGAGCGGGAGAATAAATGAGCAGTTCTTC; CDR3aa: CSVGGSGRINEQFF
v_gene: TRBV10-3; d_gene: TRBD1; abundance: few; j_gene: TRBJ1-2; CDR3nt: TGTGCCATCACCCCTGACAGGGCGGATGGCTACACCTTC; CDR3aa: CAITPDRADGYTF
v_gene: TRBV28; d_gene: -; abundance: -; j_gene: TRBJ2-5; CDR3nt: TGTGCCAGCAGCCTCCCGGCGGTGGAGACCCAGTACTTC; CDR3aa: CASSLPAVETQYF
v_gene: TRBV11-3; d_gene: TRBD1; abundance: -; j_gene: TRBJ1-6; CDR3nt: TGTGCCAGCAGCTGGGACAGGGATTCACCCCTCCACTTT; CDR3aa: CASSWDRDSPLHF
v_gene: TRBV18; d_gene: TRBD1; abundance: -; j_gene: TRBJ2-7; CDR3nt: TGTGCCAGCTCACCGGTCAGAGTAGGGACAGGGAAGGTCGAGCAGTACTTC; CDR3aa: CASSPVRVGTGKVEQYF
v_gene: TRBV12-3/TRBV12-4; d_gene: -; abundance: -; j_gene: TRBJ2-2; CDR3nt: TGTGCCAGCAGTACATACACCGGGGAGCTGTTTTTT; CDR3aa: CASSTYTGELFF
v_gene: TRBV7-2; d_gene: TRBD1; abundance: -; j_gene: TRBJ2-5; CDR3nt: TGTGCCAGCAGCCGCCCCCCCCCGGGACAGGGCCCTCAAGAGACCCAGTACTTC; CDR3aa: CASSRPPPGQGPQETQYF
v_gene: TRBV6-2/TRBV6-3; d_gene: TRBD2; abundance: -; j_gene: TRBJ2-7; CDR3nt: TGTGCCAGCAGGCCTGATCGGACTAGCGGGACCTACGAGCAGTACTTC; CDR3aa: CASRPDRTSGTYEQYF
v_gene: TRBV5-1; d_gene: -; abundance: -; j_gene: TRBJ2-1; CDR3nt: TGCGCCACCAGGGCGAACTCAGGGTCCAATGAGCAGTTCTTC; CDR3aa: CATRANSGSNEQFF
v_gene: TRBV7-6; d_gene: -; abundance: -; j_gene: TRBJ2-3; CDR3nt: TGTGCCAGCAGCCACCCCCAGGGACTCCTAACAGATACGCAGTATTTT; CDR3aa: CASSHPQGLLTDTQYF
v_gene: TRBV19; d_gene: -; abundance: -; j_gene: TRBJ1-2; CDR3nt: TGTGCCAGTAGTATCAGAGAAAGGACAGCCAGCTTAGCTAACTATGGCTACACCTTC; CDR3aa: CASSIRERTASLANYGYTF
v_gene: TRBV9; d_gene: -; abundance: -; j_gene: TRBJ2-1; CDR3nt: TGTGCCAGCAGCGCTTCGGGATGGAATGAGCAGTTCTTC; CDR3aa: CASSASGWNEQFF
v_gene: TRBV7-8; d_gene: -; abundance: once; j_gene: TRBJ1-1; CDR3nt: TGTGCCAGCAGCCCAGGGGTAGGACCGTGGACTGAAGCTTTCTTT; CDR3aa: CASSPGVGPWTEAFF
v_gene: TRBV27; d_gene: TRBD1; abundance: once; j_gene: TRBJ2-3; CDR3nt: TGTGCCAGCAGTCCGACGAGTTCCGGGACAGGACACACAGATACGCAGTATTTT; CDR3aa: CASSPTSSGTGHTDTQYF
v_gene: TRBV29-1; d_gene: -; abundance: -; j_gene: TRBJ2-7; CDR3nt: TGCAGCGTTGAATGGGGAAGGACTCGGGGGGCCGAGCAGTACTTC; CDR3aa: CSVEWGRTRGAEQYF
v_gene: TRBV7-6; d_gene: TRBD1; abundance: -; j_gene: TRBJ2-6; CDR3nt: TGTGCCAGCAGCTTATTCTCATACGACAGGGCCCGTGGGGCCAACGTCCTGACTTTC; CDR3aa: CASSLFSYDRARGANVLTF
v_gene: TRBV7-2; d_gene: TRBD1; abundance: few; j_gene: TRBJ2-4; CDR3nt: TGTGCCAGCAGCTCTGGACAGGGTCTTGTATGGTACTTC; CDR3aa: CASSSGQGLVWYF
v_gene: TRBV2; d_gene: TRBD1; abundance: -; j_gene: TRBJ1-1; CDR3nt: TGTGCCAGCCGACAGGGTGCCGGTGAAGCTTTCTTT; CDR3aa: CASRQGAGEAFF
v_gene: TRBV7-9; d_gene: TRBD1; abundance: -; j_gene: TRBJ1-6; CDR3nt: TGTGCCAGCAGCTCGGGACAGCAAAATTCACCCCTCCACTTT; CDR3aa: CASSSGQQNSPLHF
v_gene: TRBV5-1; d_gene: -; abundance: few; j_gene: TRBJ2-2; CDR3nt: TGCGCCAGCAGCTTACAGGGAACAAACACCGGGGAGCTGTTTTTT; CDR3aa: CASSLQGTNTGELFF
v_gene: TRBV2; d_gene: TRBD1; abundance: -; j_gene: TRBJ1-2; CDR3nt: TGTGCCAGCAGTGAGGACAGGGTTTATGGCTACACCTTC; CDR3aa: CASSEDRVYGYTF
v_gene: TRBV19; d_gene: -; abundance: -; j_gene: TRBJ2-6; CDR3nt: TGTGCCAGTAGTATGGGGAGACTGATCTCTGGGGCCAACGTCCTGACTTTC; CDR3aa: CASSMGRLISGANVLTF
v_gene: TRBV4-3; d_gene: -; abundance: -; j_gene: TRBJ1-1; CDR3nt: TGCGCCAGCAGCCAAGGGAAGGGGAATACTGAAGCTTTCTTT; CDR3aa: CASSQGKGNTEAFF
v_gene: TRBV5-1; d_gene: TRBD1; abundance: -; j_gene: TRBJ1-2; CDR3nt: TGCGCCAGCAGCCCCGGGACAGAGGTTTCCTATGGCTACACCTTC; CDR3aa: CASSPGTEVSYGYTF
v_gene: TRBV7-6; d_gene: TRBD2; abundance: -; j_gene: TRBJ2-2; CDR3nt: TGTGCCAGCAGACTAGCGGGAGAGGCCGGGGAGCTGTTTTTT; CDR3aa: CASRLAGEAGELFF
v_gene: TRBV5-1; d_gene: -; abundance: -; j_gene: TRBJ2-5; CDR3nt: TGCGCCAGCAGGGCCGAAGAGACCCAGTACTTC; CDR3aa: CASRAEETQYF
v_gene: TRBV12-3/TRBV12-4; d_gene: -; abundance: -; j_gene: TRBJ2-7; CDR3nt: TGTGCCAGCAGCTCGACACTGTACGAGCAGTACTTC; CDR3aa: CASSSTLYEQYF
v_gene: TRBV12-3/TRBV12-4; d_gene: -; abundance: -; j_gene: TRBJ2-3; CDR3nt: TGTGCCAGCAGTTTCCCAGGGTCGAATACGCAGTATTTT; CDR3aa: CASSFPGSNTQYF
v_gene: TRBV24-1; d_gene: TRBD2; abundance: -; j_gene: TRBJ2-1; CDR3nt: TGTGCCACCAGTGACTCCCTTACGGGAGGCTACGACAATGAGCAGTTCTTC; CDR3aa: CATSDSLTGGYDNEQFF
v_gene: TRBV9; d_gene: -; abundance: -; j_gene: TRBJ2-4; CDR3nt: TGTGCCAGCAGCGCGGGGGGCTTAGCCAAAAACATTCAGTACTTC; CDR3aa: CASSAGGLAKNIQYF
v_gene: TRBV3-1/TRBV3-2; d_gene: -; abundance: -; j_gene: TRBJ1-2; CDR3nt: TGTGCCAGCAGCCAAGATCAGGTAGATGGCTACACCTTC; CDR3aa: CASSQDQVDGYTF
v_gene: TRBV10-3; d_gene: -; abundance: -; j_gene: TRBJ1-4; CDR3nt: TGTGCCATCAGTGAAAAAGTTGGCAGGACTAATGAAAAACTGTTTTTT; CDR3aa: CAISEKVGRTNEKLFF
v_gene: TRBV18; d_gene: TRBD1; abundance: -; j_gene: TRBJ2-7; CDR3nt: TGTGCCAGCTCACCACTCTCGACAGGGACCCCCTACGAGCAGTACTTC; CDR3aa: CASSPLSTGTPYEQYF
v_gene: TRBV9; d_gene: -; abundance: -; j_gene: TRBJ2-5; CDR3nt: TGTGCCAGCAGCGTAGCGGGAGTATTTGGTGAGACCCAGTACTTC; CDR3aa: CASSVAGVFGETQYF
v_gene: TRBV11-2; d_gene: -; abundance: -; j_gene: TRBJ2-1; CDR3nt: TGTGCCAGCAGCTTAGTGCCGGGAGTTGGCTCCTACAATGAGCAGTTCTTC; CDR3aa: CASSLVPGVGSYNEQFF
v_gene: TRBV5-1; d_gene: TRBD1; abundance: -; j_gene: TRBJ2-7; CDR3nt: TGCGCCAGCAGCTTGAGTGGGACAGGCGGCGACGAGCAGTACTTC; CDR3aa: CASSLSGTGGDEQYF
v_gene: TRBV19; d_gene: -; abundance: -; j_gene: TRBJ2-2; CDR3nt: TGTGCCAGTAGTCGGCAGGGGTCGGGCGGGGAGCTGTTTTTT; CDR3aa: CASSRQGSGGELFF
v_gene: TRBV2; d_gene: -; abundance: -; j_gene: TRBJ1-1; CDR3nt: TGTGCCAGCAGTGGAGAGAGGACTGAAGCTTTCTTT; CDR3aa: CASSGERTEAFF
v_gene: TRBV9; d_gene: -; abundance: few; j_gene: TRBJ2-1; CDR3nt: TGTGCCAGCAGCGTACGGCAGGGTGTTCGAGATGAGCAGTTCTTC; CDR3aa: CASSVRQGVRDEQFF
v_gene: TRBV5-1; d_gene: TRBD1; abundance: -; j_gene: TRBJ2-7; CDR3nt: TGCGCCAGCAGCTTGGGACAGGGGGCTATCTACGAGCAGTACTTC; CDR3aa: CASSLGQGAIYEQYF
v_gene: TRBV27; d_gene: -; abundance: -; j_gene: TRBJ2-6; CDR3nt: TGTGCCAGCAGTTTAAAGGCGGGGGCCTACCTCTCTGGGGCCAACGTCCTGACTTTC; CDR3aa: CASSLKAGAYLSGANVLTF
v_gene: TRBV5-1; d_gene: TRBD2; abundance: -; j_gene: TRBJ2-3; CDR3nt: TGCGCCAGCAGCTTGGAGGCTAGCGGGGGACCGAGAGATACGCAGTATTTT; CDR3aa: CASSLEASGGPRDTQYF